This T cell receptor (beta chain) was found in a study of post-analysis software for immune sequencing data. About the research overall: Relapsing-remitting, secondary progressive and progressive-relapsing forms of multiple sclerosis all featured among disease courses. The study, taken as a whole, reports: By F measure, strong co-clustering occurred among samples prepared in the same batch. Normalized Chao1 diversity was significantly reduced in patients versus controls.

On this clonotype itself: What it recognizes is unknown.

Unique-molecular-identifier-tagged TCR beta cDNA libraries were used. Out of roughly 1 to 10 million T cells, 480,000 or so cDNA molecules were generated. MiXCR, run by TCRdb on the PCR reads, gives a single entry per CDR3 protein. The profile shows around 500,000 distinct CDR3 sequences, 34% of them singletons. The sequenced sample was blood. This clonotype originated in a girl under 18 with multiple sclerosis.

The CDR3 reads CASSPTGVSTDTQYF. DNA of the CDR3: TGTGCCAGCAGTCCGACAGGGGTTAGCACAGATACGCAGTATTTT. V gene TRBV12-3 or TRBV12-4 combines with J gene TRBJ2-3, with 8 bases fitting TRBD1. This CDR3 has 15 amino acids. J was trimmed by 0 bases and V by 5 bases; bases with no gene match: 4.